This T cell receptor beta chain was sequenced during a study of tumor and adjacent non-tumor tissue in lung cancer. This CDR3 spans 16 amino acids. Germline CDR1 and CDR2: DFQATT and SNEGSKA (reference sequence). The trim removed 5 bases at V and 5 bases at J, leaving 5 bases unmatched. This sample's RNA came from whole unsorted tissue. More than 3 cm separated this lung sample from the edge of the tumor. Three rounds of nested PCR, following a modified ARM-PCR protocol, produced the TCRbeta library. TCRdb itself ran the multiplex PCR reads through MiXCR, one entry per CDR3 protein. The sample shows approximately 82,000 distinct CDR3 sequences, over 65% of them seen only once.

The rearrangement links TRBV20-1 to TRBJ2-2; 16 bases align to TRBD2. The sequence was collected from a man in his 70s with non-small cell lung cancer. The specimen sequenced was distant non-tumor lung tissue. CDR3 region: CSAEGLAGGNTGELFF. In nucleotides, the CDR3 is TGCAGTGCTGAGGGACTAGCGGGGGGGAATACCGGGGAGCTGTTTTTT.